This T cell receptor beta chain was sequenced during a study of response to subunit inactivated influenza vaccine. In regard to this clonotype: Its specificity is unknown.

Points from the study as a whole: Authors suggested few new T cells are recruited by each seasonal influenza vaccination.

One entry per CDR3 protein, called by TCRdb with MiXCR from the RT-PCR reads. The sample has 250,000 to 350,000 distinct CDR3 sequences, roughly 22% seen once. Germline CDR1 LNHNV, CDR2 YYDKDF (reference sequence). With 5 bases removed from V and 7 bases from J, the gap between germline ends came to 15 bases. This CDR3 contains 15 residues. The sequence derives from a man aged 45 to 75 who received an inactivated influenza vaccine. The chain joins TRBV15 to TRBJ1-6; D possibly corresponds to TRBD1 (5 bases). The sequencing here drew on PBMCs from blood, taken about 20 months after vaccination. CDR3 coding DNA: TGTGCCACCAGCGATGGGGACGTCCTCAATTCACCCCTCCACTTT. The encoded protein is CATSDGDVLNSPLHF.